A single sample gave rise to the 23 T cell receptor beta chains below, sequenced in a study of cytomegalovirus exposure and HLA in healthy donors. TCRdb's table, derived via immunoSEQ multiplex PCR, lists solely in-frame clones and lacks some. The table lists around 250,000 clones, roughly 89% of them singletons. Sequencing input: PBMCs. The source is a woman in her late teens or twenties in good health and CMV-seronegative.

This clone was recorded a few times. The CDR3 nucleotides are TGCGCCAGCAGCCAAGTTCTGAGCGGGGGCTCCTACGAGCAGTACTTC. This translates into CASSQVLSGGSYEQYF. The chain has TRBV4-3 and TRBJ2-7; 8 nucleotides line up with TRBD2. V lost 1 base to trimming and J lost 0 bases; unmatched junction nucleotides: 5. The CDR3 length is 16 residues. From germline, CDR1 is LGHNA and CDR2 YSLEER.

V usage is TRBV10-3 and J usage is TRBJ2-3, with 7 bases matching TRBD1. The CDR3 has 16 residues. J was trimmed by 2 bases and V by 0 bases; bases with no gene match: 5. Germline lookup yields CDR1 ENHRY and CDR2 SYGVKD. The CDR3 coding sequence is TGTGCCATCAGTGAGTCACAGGGGCTCTCCACAGATACGCAGTATTTT. It codes for CAISESQGLSTDTQYF.

The V call is TRBV30, the J call TRBJ2-3, with 10 positions matching TRBD1. This CDR3 region has 19 residues. The germline gives CDR1 GTSNPN, CDR2 SVGIG (reference sequence). Trimming cost V 0 bases and J 3 bases; bases outside gene matches: 15. The CDR3 DNA is TGTGCCTGGAGTGTAAATTGGGGACAGGGGATAGTAGGTACAGATACGCAGTATTTT. It encodes CAWSVNWGQGIVGTDTQYF.

The chain combines TRBV18 with TRBJ1-1; no firm D call. V was clipped by 0 bases and J by 2 bases, with 13 bases between them. Germline V gives CDR1 KGHSH, CDR2 LQKENI. The CDR3 runs to 16 residues. In DNA form, the CDR3 reads TGTGCCAGCTCACCACCGGCGGGCGGGGTAAACACTGAAGCTTTCTTT. It yields the protein CASSPPAGGVNTEAFF.

The chain is built from TRBV9 and TRBJ1-3; no definite D call. Germline CDR1 and CDR2: SGDLS and YYNGEE. Trimming removed 4 bases at V and 0 bases at J, with 8 bases between. This CDR3 contains 14 residues. This CDR3 is CASSIKSSGNTIYF. CDR3 DNA sequence: TGTGCCAGCAGCATCAAGAGCTCTGGAAACACCATATATTTT.

The chain is built from TRBV7-6 and TRBJ1-6, with D hard to call. Germline V gives CDR1 SGHVS, CDR2 FNYEAQ. CDR3 length: 14 amino acids. Trimming removed 0 bases from V and 7 bases from J, with 7 bases in between. This CDR3 is CASSLAFGNSPLHF. CDR3 coding DNA: TGTGCCAGCAGCTTAGCGTTTGGCAATTCACCCCTCCACTTT.

As for this clone: One junction end disagrees with the germline gene, perhaps due to a read error. The chain recombines TRBV10-3 with TRBJ2-4, with D possibly TRBD1 on 6 matching bases. This CDR3 is built from 15 residues. Germline assignment: CDR1 ENHRY and CDR2 SYGVKD. CDR3 bases: TGTGCCATCAGTGAGTCAGTAGGGGGACCGAACATAGGTCTATTC. Amino acid sequence: CAISESVGGPNIGLF.

The rearrangement joins TRBV6-5 to TRBJ1-1; D uncertain. CDR1 is MNHEY, CDR2 SVGAGI, per germline. The V gene lost 4 bases and the J gene lost 1 base, with 10 bases spanning the gap. The CDR3 sequence is 14 residues long. The CDR3 bases are TGTGCCAGCAGTTCCCAGGTTCCGAACACTGAAGCTTTCTTT. It encodes CASSSQVPNTEAFF.

The chain carries TRBV5-1 and TRBJ2-1; maybe TRBD2 (5 bases). The CDR3 contains 12 residues. The germline V gene has CDR1 SGHRS and CDR2 YFSETQ. Trimming left V 6 bases short and J 5 bases short, with 9 bases between. The CDR3: CASMQEDNEQFF. The CDR3 DNA sequence: TGCGCCAGCATGCAGGAGGACAATGAGCAGTTCTTC.

The V call is TRBV6-1, the J call TRBJ2-1; 7 nucleotides match TRBD1. The CDR3 sequence is 14 residues long. Germline V gene lookup returns CDR1 MNHNS and CDR2 SASEGT. The junction had 4 bases not matched to a gene; V was cut back by 2 bases and J by 6 bases. Here the CDR3 DNA reads TGTGCCAGCAGTGAAAGGGGGCTGATCAATGAGCAGTTCTTC. Amino acids: CASSERGLINEQFF.

This rearrangement joins TRBV7-3 to TRBJ2-1; D not resolved. Trimming took 2 bases from V and 5 from J, leaving 13 bases between them. The CDR3 runs 15 residues. Per germline, CDR1 SGHTA and CDR2 FQGTGA. The chain's CDR3 is CASSLLHSFHNEQFF. CDR3 DNA sequence: TGTGCCAGCAGCTTACTGCACTCGTTCCACAATGAGCAGTTCTTC.

This clone was counted a single time. V usage is TRBV4-3 and J usage is TRBJ2-3, with 12 bases fitting TRBD2. V gave up 4 bases and J gave up 6 bases; unmatched junction bases: 11. Germline lookup yields CDR1 LGHNA and CDR2 YSLEER. This CDR3 is built from 17 residues. CDR3 in amino acids: CASSRVTSGGSRDTQYF. The CDR3 DNA sequence: TGCGCCAGCAGCCGAGTAACTAGCGGGGGGTCCAGGGATACGCAGTATTTT.

The chain has TRBV19 and TRBJ1-4, with unresolved D. This CDR3 region has 16 residues. V was shortened by 1 base and J by 7 bases, with 16 bases between the two germline ends. In germline, CDR1 is LNHDA, CDR2 SQIVND (reference sequence). For the CDR3, the DNA is TGTGCCAGTAGTATAGGAGAACTCCCCGCGGGTGAAAAACTGTTTTTT. As protein: CASSIGELPAGEKLFF.

The chain uses TRBV14 and TRBJ1-6; tentative D call: TRBD1 (5 bases). V lost 1 base, J lost 10 bases, and 14 bases lay in between. There are 15 residues in the CDR3. Germline CDR1 is SGHDN and CDR2 is FVKESK. CDR3: CASSQVVGVNSPLHF. For the CDR3, the DNA is TGTGCCAGCAGCCAAGTTGTAGGGGTAAACTCACCCCTCCACTTT.

V is TRBV28 and J is TRBJ2-7; 7 nucleotides match TRBD1. CDR3 length: 20 residues. The ends lost 2 bases at V and 4 bases at J; junction bases unmatched: 23. CDR1 MDHEN and CDR2 SYDVKM come from the germline V gene. This CDR3 is CASSLVVVVGLWDSSYEQYF. In DNA, the CDR3 is TGTGCCAGCAGTTTAGTAGTCGTCGTTGGCCTCTGGGACAGTTCATACGAGCAGTACTTC.

The CDR3 reads CASSSPGNTIYF. The CDR3 DNA reads TGTGCCAGCAGTTCCCCAGGAAACACCATATATTTT. The rearrangement joins TRBV28 to TRBJ1-3, with D unclear. Germline assignment: CDR1 MDHEN and CDR2 SYDVKM. This CDR3 is 12 amino acids long. V was pared by 4 bases and J by 4 bases, with 5 bases between.

This chain uses TRBV7-9 with TRBJ1-6; 7 bases match TRBD1. Per germline, CDR1 SEHNR and CDR2 FQNEAQ (reference sequence). The CDR3 loop spans 17 amino acids. The V gene end was trimmed by 2 bases and the J gene end by 4 bases; junction bases not matched to a gene: 8. This chain's CDR3 is CASSLYLSGQYNSPLHF. The CDR3 nucleotides read TGTGCCAGCAGCTTATATCTGTCGGGACAGTATAATTCACCCCTCCACTTT.

The V gene is TRBV6-4, the J gene TRBJ2-1; 11 nucleotides match TRBD2. Per the germline V gene, CDR1 is MRHNA and CDR2 is SNTAGT. Unmatched junction bases numbered 6, after V lost 5 bases and J lost 0 bases. This CDR3 contains 17 residues. Here the CDR3 reads CASSRLAGTSSYNEQFF. The CDR3 coding sequence is TGTGCCAGCAGTAGACTAGCGGGAACGAGCTCCTACAATGAGCAGTTCTTC.

This clone was seen more than once but under ten times. The chain is built from TRBV7-9 and TRBJ1-5; D not certain. Looked up from germline, CDR1 is SEHNR and CDR2 is FQNEAQ (reference sequence). V was pared by 3 bases and J by 2 bases, with 8 bases between. This CDR3 is built from 14 residues. The CDR3 DNA follows: TGTGCCAGCAGCTTTACTGATGGCAATCAGCCCCAGCATTTT. Amino acids: CASSFTDGNQPQHF.

A word on this clone: This sample also contains other DNA sequences that code for the same CDR3. V usage is TRBV27 and J usage is TRBJ1-1; the D gene is possibly TRBD1 (6 bases). V lost 2 bases, J lost 0 bases, and 10 bases lay in between. This CDR3 spans 15 amino acids. The V gene's germline CDR1 is MNHEY and CDR2 SMNVEV (reference sequence). The CDR3 spells CASSLTGTMNTEAFF. As DNA, the CDR3 is TGTGCCAGCAGTTTAACAGGGACGATGAACACTGAAGCTTTCTTT.

The chain links TRBV5-6 to TRBJ1-2, with 9 bases matching TRBD1. Germline loops: CDR1 SGHDT, CDR2 YYEEEE. V lost 1 base, J lost 9 bases, and 16 bases stayed unmatched. The CDR3 is 17 residues long. CDR3 sequence (DNA): TGTGCCAGCAGCTTGACAGGGGGCGCGTTATCCGAAGATTGCTACACCTTC. It translates to CASSLTGGALSEDCYTF. Full variable domain (outside the CDR3, taken from reference TRBV5-6 and TRBJ1-2): DAGVTQSPTHLIKTRGQQVTLRCSPKSGHDTVSWYQQALGQGPQFIFQYYEEEERQRGNFPDRFSGHQFPNYSSELNVNALLLGDSALYLCASSLTGGALSEDCYTFGSGTRLTVV.

The rearrangement links TRBV7-3 to TRBJ2-7; D perhaps matches TRBD2 (7 bases). V was cut by 0 bases and J by 2 bases, with 11 bases left in between. The germline V gene encodes CDR1 SGHTA and CDR2 FQGTGA. CDR3 size: 15 residues. The CDR3 nucleotides are TGTGCCAGCAGCTTAACAGGGGAGGGGGCCTACGAGCAGTACTTC. This sequence encodes CASSLTGEGAYEQYF.

In its sample, this clone was seen once. V gene TRBV4-1 combines with J gene TRBJ2-7; TRBD1 aligns across 8 bases. The J segment lost 4 bases and the V segment lost 0 bases, leaving 5 bases of the junction unmatched. Germline assignment: CDR1 MGHRA and CDR2 YSYEKL. CDR3 length: 15 amino acids. This CDR3 is CASSQEGDRYYEQYF. CDR3 nucleotide sequence: TGCGCCAGCAGCCAAGAGGGGGACAGGTATTACGAGCAGTACTTC.